Below, one T cell receptor (beta chain) is given with its context. What it recognizes is unknown. This table comes from immunoSEQ multiplex PCR, and its TCRdb copy is limited to in-frame clones, with some not included. The sample has under 75,000 clones; just under 95% are singletons. The data derive from a study of cytomegalovirus exposure and HLA in healthy donors. Study summary: The 600 to 800 first-cohort repertoires shared a platform with the 130 or so validation repertoires, as reported in a later analysis.

V lost 1 base, J lost 4 bases, and 2 bases stayed unmatched. CDR1 is SQVTM, CDR2 ANQGSEA, per germline. This CDR3 has 14 residues. Study findings and constraints: The study flagged roughly 160 TCR beta chains as cytomegalovirus-associated. Rarity marked most TCR sequences, yet some public TCRs occurred in many donors. The classifier reportedly diagnosed cytomegalovirus status with high sensitivity and specificity.

The TCR sequence derives from a woman aged 18-35 years in good health and CMV-seropositive. This chain uses TRBV29-1 with TRBJ2-1; 9 nucleotides match TRBD2. Sequenced material: PBMCs. This CDR3 reads CSVEGTSEYNEQFF. In DNA form, the CDR3 reads TGCAGCGTTGAAGGGACTAGCGAGTACAATGAGCAGTTCTTC.